This T cell receptor beta chain was documented in a study of shared clonotypes between healthy human individuals. CDR3 length equals 16 residues. Germline V gives CDR1 MGHRA, CDR2 YSYEKL. Trimming stripped 1 base from V and 1 base from J, with 8 bases between. Produced via immunoSEQ multiplex PCR; TCRdb's table is partial and in-frame only. The table has hundreds of thousands of clones, around four fifths seen once. The receptor comes from a woman aged 25 to 45 in good health. Sequencing was done on a sample of memory CD4+ T cells sorted from blood. Subset meaning: CD45RA-negative fraction. The chain has TRBV4-1 and TRBJ2-6; no clear D. The CDR3 DNA reads TGCGCCAGCAGCCAAGTGAGGCAGTCTGGGGCCAACGTCCTGACTTTC. This encodes CASSQVRQSGANVLTF.